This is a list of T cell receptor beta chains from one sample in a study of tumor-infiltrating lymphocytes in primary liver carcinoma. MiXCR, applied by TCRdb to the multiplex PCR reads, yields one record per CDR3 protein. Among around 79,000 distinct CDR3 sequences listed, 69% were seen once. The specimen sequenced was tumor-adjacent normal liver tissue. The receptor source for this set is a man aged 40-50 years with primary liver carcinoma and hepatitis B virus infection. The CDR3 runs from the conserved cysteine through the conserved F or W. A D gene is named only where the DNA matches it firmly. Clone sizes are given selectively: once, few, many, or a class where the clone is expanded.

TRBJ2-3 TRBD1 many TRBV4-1 CASSLSGQGTDTQYF TGCGCCAGCAGCCTTTCGGGACAGGGAACAGATACGCAGTATTTT
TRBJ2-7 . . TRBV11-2 CASTTADFSSYEQYF TGTGCCAGCACCACCGCAGATTTTAGCTCCTACGAGCAGTACTTC
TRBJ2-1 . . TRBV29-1 CSVAVAGGFNEQFF TGCAGCGTTGCCGTAGCTGGCGGTTTCAATGAGCAGTTCTTC
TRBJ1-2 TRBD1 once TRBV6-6 CPSSYSLKALLGGDSYGYTF TGTCCCAGCAGTTACTCGCTTAAGGCTTTGCTAGGGGGCGATAGCTATGGCTACACCTTC
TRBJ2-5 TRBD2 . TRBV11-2 CASSLAAGDARVQETQYF TGTGCCAGCAGCTTGGCAGCGGGAGATGCCCGGGTCCAAGAGACCCAGTACTTC
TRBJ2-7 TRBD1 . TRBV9 CASSVWTGIYEQYF TGTGCTAGCAGCGTGTGGACAGGGATATACGAGCAGTACTTC
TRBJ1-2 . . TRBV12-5 CASGLLSGKGANYGYTF TGTGCTAGTGGTTTGTTGAGCGGAAAGGGAGCTAACTACGGCTACACCTTC
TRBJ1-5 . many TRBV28 CASRKGEVNQPQHF TGTGCCAGCAGAAAAGGGGAAGTCAATCAGCCCCAGCATTTT
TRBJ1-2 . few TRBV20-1 CSARPGANYGYTF TGCAGTGCTAGGCCGGGGGCTAACTATGGCTACACCTTC
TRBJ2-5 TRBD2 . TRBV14 CASSQGVSVGLAGVLQYF TGTGCCAGCAGCCAAGGCGTTAGTGTAGGACTAGCGGGAGTCTTGCAGTACTTC
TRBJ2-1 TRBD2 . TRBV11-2 CASSLTGTSGDDKRFF TGTGCCAGCAGCTTAACCGGGACTAGCGGGGACGATAAGCGGTTCTTC
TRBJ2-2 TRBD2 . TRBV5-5 CASSLAPVGLTGELFF TGTGCCAGCAGCTTGGCACCAGTGGGACTAACCGGGGAGCTGTTTTTT
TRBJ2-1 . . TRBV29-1 CSVEDSGGTTYNGQFF TGCAGCGTTGAAGATTCTGGCGGGACCACCTACAATGGGCAGTTCTTC
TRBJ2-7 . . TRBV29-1 CSVLSSTGSEHYF TGTAGCGTTTTGAGTTCGACAGGATCCGAGCACTACTTC
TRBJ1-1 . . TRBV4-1 CASSQGSGNIEAFF TGCGCCAGTAGCCAGGGGTCAGGGAACATTGAAGCTTTCTTT
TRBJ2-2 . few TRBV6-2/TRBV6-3 CTSSYQLLRELFF TGTACCAGCAGTTACCAACTGTTACGGGAACTGTTTTTT
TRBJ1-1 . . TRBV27 CASSFGGADTEAFF TGTGCCAGCAGTTTCGGGGGCGCAGACACTGAAGCTTTCTTT
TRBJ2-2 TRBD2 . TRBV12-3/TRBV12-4 CASSIVLGRGGELFF TGTGCCAGCAGTATAGTTCTGGGGCGTGGGGGGGAGCTGTTCTTT
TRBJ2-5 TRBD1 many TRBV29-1 CSVESGQGALNGETQYF TGCAGCGTTGAAAGTGGACAGGGGGCTTTGAATGGGGAGACCCAGTACTTC
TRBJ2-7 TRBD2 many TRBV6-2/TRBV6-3 CASRPGTSGSYEQYF TGTGCCAGCAGGCCCGGGACTAGCGGGAGTTACGAGCAGTACTTC
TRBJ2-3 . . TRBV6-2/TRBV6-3 CASKKMGELTRTDTQYF TGTGCCAGTAAAAAAATGGGTGAGTTAACGAGGACGGATACGCAGTATTTT
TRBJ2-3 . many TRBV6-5 CASSSAPGQGTDTQYF .
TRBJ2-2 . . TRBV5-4 CTSSLWTGELFF TGTACCAGCAGCCTATGGACGGGGGAGCTGTTTTTT
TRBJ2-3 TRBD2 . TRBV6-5 CSSSPGLAGAGTQYF TGTTCCAGCAGCCCGGGACTAGCGGGAGCAGGTACGCAGTATTTT
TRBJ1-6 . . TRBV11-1 CASSRTLVSPPHF TGTGCCAGCAGCCGGACACTGGTTTCACCCCCTCACTTT